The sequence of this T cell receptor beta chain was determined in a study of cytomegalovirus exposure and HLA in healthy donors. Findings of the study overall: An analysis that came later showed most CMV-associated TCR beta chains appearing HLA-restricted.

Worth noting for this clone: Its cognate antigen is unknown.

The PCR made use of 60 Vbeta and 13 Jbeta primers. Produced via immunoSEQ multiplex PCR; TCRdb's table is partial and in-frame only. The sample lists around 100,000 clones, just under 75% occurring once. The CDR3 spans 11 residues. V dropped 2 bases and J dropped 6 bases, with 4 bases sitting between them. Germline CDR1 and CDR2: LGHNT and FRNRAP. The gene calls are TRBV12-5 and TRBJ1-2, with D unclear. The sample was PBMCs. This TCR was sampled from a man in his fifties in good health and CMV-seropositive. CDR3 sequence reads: CASGLINGYTF. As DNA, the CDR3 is TGTGCTAGTGGTTTGATCAATGGCTACACCTTC.